This T cell receptor (beta chain) appears in the sequencing data of a study of PD-1 blockade in mismatch repair-deficient tumors. Notes on the study in general: After pembrolizumab, tumor-resident clones rose rapidly, then generally contracted before radiologic responses.

Measured with immunoSEQ multiplex PCR; TCRdb has only the in-frame clones, and not every one. The table records about 130,000 clones, more than 70% of them present only once. Comments on this clone: The target antigen is unknown.

The V segment lost 5 bases and the J segment 3 bases; nucleotides outside the gene matches: 7. The CDR3 totals 14 residues. The germline V gene encodes CDR1 SGHNT and CDR2 YENEEA. The source material was peripheral blood, sampled roughly 70 weeks after starting pembrolizumab. The clonotype originates from an adult with mismatch repair-deficient cancer. The chain combines TRBV11-3 with TRBJ2-7; 7 nucleotides line up with TRBD2. The CDR3 loop reads CASSPSGIYYEQYF. In DNA, the CDR3 is TGTGCCAGCAGCCCCAGCGGGATTTACTACGAGCAGTACTTC.